The clone carrying this T cell receptor beta chain was observed a handful of times. Its antigen is not identified. Deletions cut 4 bases from V and 3 bases from J, with 10 bases between. The V gene's germline CDR1 is SGHTA and CDR2 FQGNSA. The CDR3 runs 13 residues. This entry comes from a study of T cell repertoires in cytomegalovirus infection. Overall study findings and caveats: CMV-specific TCR beta clonotypes restricted by HLA-C were the ones dominating the ex vivo response.

In TCRdb, the reads were re-called with MiXCR into one record per CDR3 protein. The sample lists fewer than 130,000 distinct CDR3 sequences; roughly 39% were seen once. J is TRBJ2-7 and V is TRBV7-2; D perhaps matches TRBD2 (5 bases). The clonotype originates from a human donor in good health (CMV status not recorded). Some clones in this sample may be carry-over from other donors' samples. This specimen was CD8+ T cells from cultured PBMCs, taken from culture after CMV antigen stimulation. For the CDR3, the DNA is TGTGCCAGCAGCTGGGAGCTCGGCTACGAGCAGTACTTC. Translation: CASSWELGYEQYF.